Listed below are T cell receptor beta chains from one sample, sequenced in a study of blood T cell repertoires in COVID-19. Sequenced by immunoSEQ multiplex PCR; TCRdb stores in-frame clones only, minus some. The sample records around 370,000 clones, almost 90% being singletons. Sequenced input: peripheral blood. Receptor source: a young man with active or convalescent COVID-19. Both conserved end residues are part of each CDR3. The D gene is left open where the match is weak. Clone size is not always given. Where it is, it says once, few, many or a class for expanded clones.

J gene | V gene | D gene | clone size | CDR3 protein | CDR3 DNA
TRBJ2-7 | TRBV19 | NA | NA | CASSIDPAGTYEQYF | TGTGCCAGTAGTATAGATCCGGCAGGGACCTACGAGCAGTACTTC
TRBJ2-1 | TRBV27 | TRBD2 | NA | CASSPTSGGHNEQFF | TGTGCCAGCAGTCCGACTAGCGGGGGCCACAATGAGCAGTTCTTC
TRBJ2-2 | TRBV6-6 | TRBD1 | NA | CASSYLTGGSGELFF | TGTGCCAGCAGTTACCTGACAGGGGGATCCGGGGAGCTGTTTTTT
TRBJ2-5 | TRBV5-1 | NA | once | CASFSGGSQETQYF | TGCGCCAGCTTCTCCGGGGGTTCCCAAGAGACCCAGTACTTC
TRBJ2-7 | TRBV6-2/TRBV6-3 | TRBD1 | few | CASSYPKGQGVSEQYF | TGTGCCAGCAGTTACCCGAAGGGACAGGGGGTCTCCGAGCAGTACTTC
TRBJ1-5 | TRBV5-1 | TRBD1 | NA | CASSRDSSNQPQHF | TGCGCCAGCAGCAGGGACAGTAGCAATCAGCCCCAGCATTTT
TRBJ2-1 | TRBV19 | TRBD2 | few | CASSSGLADYNEQFF | TGTGCCAGTAGCTCCGGACTAGCGGACTACAATGAGCAGTTCTTC
TRBJ2-1 | TRBV28 | TRBD2 | NA | CASRTRVAGDNEQFF | TGTGCCAGCAGGACCCGCGTAGCGGGAGACAATGAGCAGTTCTTC
TRBJ2-2 | TRBV18 | NA | NA | CASSPGWRGNTGELFF | TGTGCCAGCTCACCGGGTTGGCGGGGGAACACCGGGGAGCTGTTTTTT
TRBJ1-5 | TRBV5-6 | NA | NA | CASSSAYRVNQPQHF | TGTGCCAGCAGTTCAGCCTACAGGGTCAATCAGCCCCAGCATTTT
TRBJ2-3 | TRBV19 | NA | NA | CASSIRGDTQYF | TGTGCCAGTAGTATAAGGGGTGATACGCAGTATTTT
TRBJ1-5 | TRBV7-2 | NA | once | CASGRQVRTEHQPQHF | TGTGCCAGCGGACGTCAAGTGCGGACAGAACATCAGCCCCAGCATTTT
TRBJ1-4 | TRBV5-1 | NA | NA | CASSFSLTNEKLFF | TGCGCCAGCAGCTTCTCTCTAACTAATGAAAAACTGTTTTTT
TRBJ1-1 | TRBV7-9 | NA | NA | CASSLLGQMNTEAFF | TGTGCCAGCAGCTTACTAGGACAGATGAACACTGAAGCTTTCTTT
TRBJ1-5 | TRBV5-8 | NA | NA | CASSAQGRNQPQHF | TGTGCCAGCAGCGCACAGGGACGAAATCAGCCCCAGCATTTT
TRBJ2-7 | TRBV27 | TRBD1 | once | CASSRGTGVEQYF | TGTGCCAGCAGTCGCGGGACAGGGGTAGAGCAGTACTTC
TRBJ1-2 | TRBV29-1 | NA | NA | CSVPGINYGYTF | TGCAGCGTCCCGGGGATTAACTATGGCTACACCTTC
TRBJ2-7 | TRBV29-1 | TRBD1 | NA | CSVEEPGQRYEQYF | TGCAGCGTTGAAGAACCGGGACAGAGATACGAGCAGTACTTC
TRBJ2-1 | TRBV24-1 | TRBD1 | NA | CATSDLVAGQGIGYNEQFF | TGTGCCACCAGTGATTTAGTGGCGGGACAGGGGATCGGATACAATGAGCAGTTCTTC
TRBJ2-1 | TRBV3-1/TRBV3-2 | TRBD2 | NA | CASSRSTSGWEQFF | TGTGCCAGCAGCCGATCGACTAGCGGGTGGGAGCAGTTCTTC
TRBJ2-7 | TRBV4-1 | NA | NA | CASSPDRTRSYEQYF | TGCGCCAGCAGTCCCGACAGGACTCGTTCCTACGAGCAGTACTTC
TRBJ2-5 | TRBV5-5 | TRBD2 | NA | CASSSNGLAGRETQYF | TGTGCCAGCAGTTCGAATGGACTAGCGGGGCGGGAGACCCAGTACTTC
TRBJ2-1 | TRBV7-6 | TRBD1 | NA | CASSWAIKGAYNEQFF | TGTGCCAGCAGCTGGGCCATTAAGGGGGCTTACAATGAGCAGTTCTTC
TRBJ2-1 | TRBV5-6 | TRBD2 | NA | CASSLWTSGRADEQFF | TGTGCCAGCAGCTTGTGGACTAGCGGGAGGGCGGATGAGCAGTTCTTC
TRBJ1-6 | TRBV19 | TRBD1 | NA | CASSTRTGVLGSPLHF | TGTGCCAGTAGTACCCGGACAGGGGTGCTTGGTTCACCCCTCCACTTT
TRBJ2-7 | TRBV7-8 | TRBD2 | NA | CASSQGLAGLFSYEQYF | TGTGCCAGCAGCCAAGGGTTAGCGGGGCTATTCTCCTACGAGCAGTACTTC
TRBJ1-1 | TRBV6-5 | NA | NA | CASSSLAGGEGFEAFF | TGTGCCAGCAGTTCCCTCGCGGGGGGCGAGGGATTCGAAGCTTTCTTT
TRBJ1-3 | TRBV11-2 | TRBD1 | once | CASSIDRGEESGNTIYF | TGTGCCAGCAGCATCGACAGGGGGGAGGAATCTGGAAACACCATATATTTT
TRBJ2-2 | TRBV5-8 | TRBD1 | NA | CASSLRTGANTGELFF | TGTGCCAGCAGCTTACGGACAGGGGCAAACACCGGGGAGCTGTTTTTT
TRBJ1-2 | TRBV18 | NA | NA | CASSPQTGQSNGYTF | TGTGCCAGCTCACCACAGACCGGACAGAGTAATGGCTACACCTTC
TRBJ2-2 | TRBV6-4 | TRBD2 | medium-sized | CASSATSGGTAGELFF | TGTGCCAGCAGTGCGACTAGCGGGGGTACCGCCGGGGAGCTGTTTTTT
TRBJ1-1 | TRBV5-4 | NA | NA | CASSLRDKNTEAFF | TGTGCCAGCAGCTTGAGGGACAAGAACACTGAAGCTTTCTTT
TRBJ2-3 | TRBV12-5 | TRBD2 | NA | CASGLLSGGTDTQYF | TGTGCTAGTGGTTTGCTAAGCGGGGGCACAGATACGCAGTATTTT
TRBJ2-1 | TRBV7-3 | NA | once | CASSFQGSYNEQFF | TGTGCCAGCAGCTTCCAGGGTTCCTACAATGAGCAGTTCTTC
TRBJ2-5 | TRBV5-1 | TRBD1 | NA | CASSWLDRGGETQYF | TGCGCCAGCAGCTGGCTGGACAGGGGGGGAGAGACCCAGTACTTC
TRBJ2-2 | TRBV27 | NA | NA | CASSWSAGTGELFF | TGTGCCAGCAGTTGGTCGGCAGGAACCGGGGAGCTGTTTTTT
TRBJ1-3 | TRBV6-1 | TRBD1 | once | CASSAVWGQGSTGNTIYF | TGTGCCAGCAGTGCAGTTTGGGGACAGGGCTCGACTGGAAACACCATATATTTT
TRBJ1-1 | TRBV11-2 | NA | NA | CASSLDFQGSTEAFF | TGTGCCAGCAGCTTAGATTTTCAGGGGAGCACTGAAGCTTTCTTT
TRBJ1-5 | TRBV5-1 | NA | NA | CASSLQPNSNQPQHF | TGCGCCAGCAGCTTACAGCCCAATAGCAATCAGCCCCAGCATTTT
TRBJ2-7 | TRBV28 | NA | NA | CASRATGNSYEQYF | TGTGCCAGCAGGGCCACAGGGAACTCCTACGAGCAGTACTTC
TRBJ1-1 | TRBV5-1 | TRBD1 | once | CASSLDREANTEAFF | TGCGCCAGCAGCCTGGACAGGGAAGCGAACACTGAAGCTTTCTTT
TRBJ1-4 | TRBV6-5 | NA | NA | CASSYIPGSLFF | TGTGCCAGCAGTTACATCCCGGGAAGCCTGTTTTTT
TRBJ1-2 | TRBV28 | NA | NA | CASSLTGGVGYGYTF | TGTGCCAGCAGTTTAACGGGGGGCGTAGGGTATGGCTACACCTTC
TRBJ1-1 | TRBV6-2/TRBV6-3 | NA | NA | CASSFQGTEAFF | TGTGCCAGCAGTTTTCAGGGCACTGAAGCTTTCTTT
TRBJ2-1 | TRBV7-2 | TRBD2 | NA | CASSATSGYYNEQFF | TGTGCCAGCAGCGCCACTAGCGGGTACTACAATGAGCAGTTCTTC